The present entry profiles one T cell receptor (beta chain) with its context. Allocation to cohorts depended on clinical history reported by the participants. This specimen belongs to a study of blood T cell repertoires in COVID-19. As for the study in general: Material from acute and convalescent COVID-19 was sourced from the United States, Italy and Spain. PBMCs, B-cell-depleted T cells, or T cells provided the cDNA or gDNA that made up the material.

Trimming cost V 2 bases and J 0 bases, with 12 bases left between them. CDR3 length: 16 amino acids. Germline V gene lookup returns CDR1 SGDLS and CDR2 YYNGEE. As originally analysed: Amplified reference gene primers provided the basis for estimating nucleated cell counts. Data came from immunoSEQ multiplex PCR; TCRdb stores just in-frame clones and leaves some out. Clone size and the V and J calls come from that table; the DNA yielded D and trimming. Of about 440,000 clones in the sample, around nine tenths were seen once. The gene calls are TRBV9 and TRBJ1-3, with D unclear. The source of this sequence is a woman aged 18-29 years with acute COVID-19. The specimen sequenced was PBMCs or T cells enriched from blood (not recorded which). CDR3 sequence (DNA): TGTGCCAGCAGCGTCGAGGCCCGCAGCTCTGGAAACACCATATATTTT. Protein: CASSVEARSSGNTIYF.